Presented here are 22 T cell receptor beta chains from one specimen sequenced in a study of blood T cell repertoires in COVID-19. TCRdb's copy holds only in-frame clones and misses some; the assay was immunoSEQ multiplex PCR. The sample lists about 210,000 clones, 75% to 90% seen once, with approximately 0.66% in the top ten. Sequenced: peripheral blood. The receptors derive from a man aged 40-49 years with acute or convalescent COVID-19.

V and J are TRBV20-1 and TRBJ2-1, with D perhaps matching TRBD2 (5 bases). V was pared by 6 bases and J by 7 bases, with 7 bases between. CDR3 length: 10 residues. Per germline, CDR1 DFQATT and CDR2 SNEGSKA (reference sequence). CDR3: CSAAGNEQFF. CDR3 DNA sequence: TGCAGTGCCGCGGGTAATGAGCAGTTCTTC.

This clone was seen once. The J gene is TRBJ1-3, the V gene TRBV30; a possible D gene is TRBD1 (5 bases). Deletions cut 0 bases from V and 1 base from J, with 10 bases between. CDR1 is GTSNPN and CDR2 is SVGIG in the germline V gene (reference sequence). The CDR3 runs to 15 residues. The CDR3 region is CAWSVGDFSGNTIYF. In nucleotides, the CDR3 is TGTGCCTGGAGTGTAGGGGACTTTTCTGGAAACACCATATATTTT.

The chain couples TRBV19 to TRBJ1-1, with a weak D call TRBD1 (5 bases). The V gene's germline CDR1 is LNHDA and CDR2 SQIVND (reference sequence). There are 15 residues in the CDR3. V lost 0 bases, J lost 1 base, and 9 bases lay in between. The CDR3 bases are TGTGCCAGTAGTATAGATGGCCAGGGGAACACTGAAGCTTTCTTT. Its translation is CASSIDGQGNTEAFF. The entire variable domain, with the rest obtained from reference TRBV19 and TRBJ1-1, is as follows: DGGITQSPKYLFRKEGQNVTLSCEQNLNHDAMYWYRQDPGQGLRLIYYSQIVNDFQKGDIAEGYSVSREKKESFPLTVTSAQKNPTAFYLCASSIDGQGNTEAFFGQGTRLTVV.

This clone was found many times. The V and J genes are TRBV28 and TRBJ1-5; 8 nucleotides line up with TRBD1. This CDR3 spans 15 amino acids. CDR1 and CDR2 from the germline V gene are MDHEN and SYDVKM. V was clipped by 7 bases and J by 0 bases; unmatched bases: 5. CDR3 DNA sequence: TGTGCCAGCAATACAGGGGGGGATAGCAATCAGCCCCAGCATTTT. Translating it yields CASNTGGDSNQPQHF.

This clone appeared once. The rearrangement uses TRBV4-3 and TRBJ1-3, with 8 bases identical to TRBD1. This CDR3 comprises 16 residues. With 0 bases clipped from V and 2 bases from J, the junction kept 3 bases outside the gene matches. Germline V gene data show CDR1 as LGHNA and CDR2 as YSLEER. The CDR3 region has the DNA TGCGCCAGCAGCCAAGAGCCAGGGGGCACTGGAAACACCATATATTTT. It specifies CASSQEPGGTGNTIYF.

Comments on this clone: This sample includes further DNA sequences coding for the same CDR3. The rearrangement joins TRBV7-3 to TRBJ2-5; no clear D. Looked up from germline, CDR1 is SGHTA and CDR2 is FQGTGA. V lost 5 bases and J lost 5, with 12 bases in between. This CDR3 comprises 13 residues. The CDR3, as DNA: TGTGCCAGCAGCCCTATGCGGAGTGAGACCCAGTACTTC. It codes for CASSPMRSETQYF.

The rearrangement joins TRBV5-1 to TRBJ2-1; TRBD2 matches at 10 bases. CDR1 is SGHRS and CDR2 is YFSETQ in the germline V gene. V shed 4 bases and J 8 bases; nucleotides not matched to a gene: 9. The CDR3 has 15 amino acids. The CDR3 loop is CASSVAGGFTYEQFF. In DNA form, the CDR3 reads TGCGCCAGCAGCGTAGCGGGAGGTTTTACGTATGAGCAGTTCTTC.

This clone was recorded only once. One end of the junction does not line up with germline, which may come from a read error. This rearrangement joins TRBV28 to TRBJ2-7, with 10 bases lining up with TRBD2. Germline V gene lookup returns CDR1 MDHEN and CDR2 SYDVKM. The CDR3 length is 11 residues. CDR3 protein: CASGRAGEQYF. The CDR3 coding sequence is TGCGCCAGCGGGAGGGCCGGGGAGCAGTACTTC.

The V gene is TRBV15, the J gene TRBJ1-2; no clear D gene. In germline, CDR1 is LNHNV, CDR2 YYDKDF (reference sequence). The CDR3 is 12 amino acids. The ends were cut back, 5 bases at V and 2 bases at J, with 6 bases in the middle. The CDR3 protein is CATSPENYGYTF. The DNA of the CDR3 is TGTGCCACCAGCCCGGAGAACTATGGCTACACCTTC.

The V call is TRBV2, the J call TRBJ2-7, with TRBD1 matching over 7 bases. Germline V CDR1 and CDR2: SNHLY, FYNNEI. V lost 6 bases, J lost 3 bases, and 11 bases stayed unmatched. This CDR3 has 15 residues. The CDR3 region is CASSKGQAPLYEQYF. DNA of the CDR3: TGTGCCAGCAGCAAAGGACAGGCCCCTCTCTACGAGCAGTACTTC.

V is TRBV6-5 and J is TRBJ2-3, with 8 bases lining up with TRBD2. The CDR3 has 15 amino acids. Germline V lookup: CDR1 MNHEY, CDR2 SVGAGI. The J segment lost 3 bases and the V segment lost 2 bases, leaving 4 bases of the junction unmatched. In DNA, the CDR3 is TGTGCCAGCAGTTACGGCGGGGGGCATACAGATACGCAGTATTTT. It translates to CASSYGGGHTDTQYF.

The genes are TRBV27 and TRBJ2-1, with TRBD2 matching 9 bases. The germline V gene encodes CDR1 MNHEY and CDR2 SMNVEV (reference sequence). Losses at the gene ends were 2 bases for V and 2 bases for J; bases not matched to a gene: 7. The CDR3 consists of 17 residues. In DNA form, the CDR3 reads TGTGCCAGCAGTTTAGGTTCGGCTAGCGGGACCTACAATGAGCAGTTCTTC. Translated: CASSLGSASGTYNEQFF.

The CDR3 bases are TGCGCCAGCAGCACAGGGACAGGGGGCTACGAGCAGTACTTC. Protein product: CASSTGTGGYEQYF. This rearrangement joins TRBV5-1 to TRBJ2-7, with TRBD1 matching 11 bases. The junction had 3 bases not matched to a gene; V was cut back by 4 bases and J by 3 bases. Germline CDR1 and CDR2: SGHRS and YFSETQ. This CDR3 contains 14 residues.

The gene calls are TRBV5-1 and TRBJ2-7; D uncertain. V dropped 1 base and J dropped 3 bases, with 14 bases sitting between them. The germline V gene encodes CDR1 SGHRS and CDR2 YFSETQ. This CDR3 is built from 15 residues. CDR3: CASSLNARRYYEQYF. The CDR3 nucleotides are TGCGCCAGCAGCTTGAATGCCAGGCGATACTACGAGCAGTACTTC.

The chain carries TRBV2 and TRBJ1-5, with a weak D call TRBD1 (6 bases). The germline gives CDR1 SNHLY, CDR2 FYNNEI. V was shortened by 6 bases and J by 4 bases, with 19 bases between the two germline ends. The CDR3 has 16 residues. CDR3 protein: CASRGVQGLGNQPQHF. CDR3 coding DNA: TGTGCCAGCAGGGGAGTACAGGGCCTAGGTAATCAGCCCCAGCATTTT.

V gene TRBV5-1 combines with J gene TRBJ2-7; 7 bases fit TRBD1. Germline CDR1 and CDR2: SGHRS and YFSETQ. The CDR3 totals 15 residues. The V and J ends lost 2 bases and 2 bases, in that order; junction bases with no gene match: 7. In DNA form, the CDR3 reads TGCGCCAGCAGCTTAGGGGGCGACGGACCCTACGAGCAGTACTTC. It specifies CASSLGGDGPYEQYF.

The genes are TRBV5-4 and TRBJ2-5; 7 nucleotides line up with TRBD1. This CDR3 has 15 residues. From germline, CDR1 is SGHNT and CDR2 YYREEE (reference sequence). The V and J ends lost 4 bases and 2 bases, in that order; junction bases with no gene match: 8. CDR3 in amino acids: CASSQRQGVQETQYF. CDR3 nucleotides: TGTGCCAGCAGCCAACGTCAGGGGGTTCAAGAGACCCAGTACTTC.

The chain recombines TRBV29-1 with TRBJ2-7; 9 nucleotides agree with TRBD1. The CDR3 is made up of 18 amino acids. The trim removed 0 bases at V and 1 base at J, leaving 13 bases unmatched. Germline V gives CDR1 SQVTM, CDR2 ANQGSEA. The CDR3 here is CSVEDPGQGQKGSYEQYF. In DNA, the CDR3 is TGCAGCGTTGAAGATCCGGGACAGGGTCAAAAAGGGTCCTACGAGCAGTACTTC.

The gene calls are TRBV27 and TRBJ2-3, with 10 bases matching TRBD1. Unmatched junction bases numbered 3, after V lost 3 bases and J lost 3 bases. Germline CDR1 is MNHEY and CDR2 is SMNVEV (reference sequence). The CDR3 totals 15 residues. The CDR3, as DNA: TGTGCCAGCAGTTTCCGGGACAGGGGTACAGATACGCAGTATTTT. Residues: CASSFRDRGTDTQYF.

The genes are TRBV5-1 and TRBJ1-4; 9 bases match TRBD1. Germline V gene sequence: CDR1 SGHRS, CDR2 YFSETQ. This CDR3 is 16 amino acids long. J gave up 4 bases and V 0 bases, and 4 bases lay outside the gene matches. The CDR3 DNA reads TGCGCCAGCAGCTTGGGGGACAGGGTGTTTAATGAAAAACTGTTTTTT. Amino acids: CASSLGDRVFNEKLFF.

The chain couples TRBV5-5 to TRBJ1-1; 9 nucleotides match TRBD1. The V segment lost 4 bases and the J segment 5 bases; nucleotides outside the gene matches: 9. The CDR3 extends over 15 amino acids. Per the germline V gene, CDR1 is SGHKS and CDR2 is YYEKEE (reference sequence). In nucleotides, the CDR3 is TGTGCCAGCAGCATCCGGGGACAGGGAGAGACTGAAGCTTTCTTT. Translating it yields CASSIRGQGETEAFF.

V is TRBV9 and J is TRBJ1-1; 9 nucleotides match TRBD1. Looked up from germline, CDR1 is SGDLS and CDR2 is YYNGEE. There are 13 residues in the CDR3. V lost 3 bases, J lost 9 bases, and 6 bases stayed unmatched. CDR3 amino acids: CASSARDRDKAFF. CDR3 sequence (DNA): TGTGCCAGCAGCGCACGGGACAGGGATAAAGCTTTCTTT.